These 25 T cell receptor beta chains were all obtained from the same sample, sequenced in a study of CD8+CD57+ T cells in acquired aplastic anemia. Previously, flow cytometry had revealed CD8+CD57+ cell expansion in the patients chosen for sequencing. Both TCR beta VDJ combination and CDR3 sequence profiling were carried out. Genomic DNA was the template for this profiling. Each CDR3 protein is one row after TCRdb ran MiXCR on the reads. The sample has roughly 120,000 distinct CDR3 sequences; under 65% are singletons. Sequencing was carried out using sorted CD4+, CD8+, or CD8+CD57+ T cells (not recorded which) from PBMCs. These receptors were obtained from a human donor with aplastic anemia.

Concerning this clonotype itself: The junction does not match germline at one end; this may be a read error. The DNA of the CDR3 is TGCGCCAGCAGCGCCTCCTCTGGCGAGCAGTACTTC. Translated: CASSASSGEQYF. V usage is TRBV7-2 and J usage is TRBJ2-7; D not certain. The CDR3 is 12 residues long. The germline V gene has CDR1 SGHTA and CDR2 FQGNSA.

The V gene is TRBV24-1, the J gene TRBJ2-3; the match to TRBD2 covers 9 bases. J lost 10 bases, V lost 3 bases, and 10 bases had no gene match. This CDR3 region has 15 residues. Looked up from germline, CDR1 is KGHDR and CDR2 is SFDVKD. CDR3 in DNA: TGTGCCACCAGTGATGCGGTCTTTAGCGGGAGAGCGCAGTATTTT. Its protein is CATSDAVFSGRAQYF.

In regard to this clonotype: One junction end disagrees with the germline gene, perhaps due to a read error. The V and J genes are TRBV2 and TRBJ1-2; D is unclear. Looked up from germline, CDR1 is SNHLY and CDR2 is FYNNEI. This CDR3 spans 13 amino acids. Written as DNA, the CDR3 is TGTGCCGGCAGTGAGGACGGAAACTATGGCTACACCTTC. This sequence encodes CAGSEDGNYGYTF.

This sequence joins TRBV7-3 and TRBJ2-7, with 8 bases aligning to TRBD1. The CDR3 consists of 14 residues. Germline lookup yields CDR1 SGHTA and CDR2 FQGTGA. V lost 6 bases, J lost 4 bases, and 8 bases stayed unmatched. Here the CDR3 DNA reads TGTGCCAGCAGTCGGGACAGGCGGGCTTACGAGCAGTACTTC. Amino acid sequence: CASSRDRRAYEQYF.

Only a few counts were recorded for this clonotype. This chain links TRBV7-8 with TRBJ2-7; maybe TRBD2 (6 bases). This CDR3 comprises 15 residues. Germline V lookup: CDR1 SGHVS, CDR2 FQNEAQ. Trimming left V 1 base short and J 4 bases short, with 14 bases between. Here the CDR3 reads CASSLVYGSTYEQYF. CDR3 nucleotides: TGTGCCAGCAGCTTAGTGTACGGGAGTACTTACGAGCAGTACTTC.

This clonotype was detected only a few times. The chain couples TRBV12-3 or TRBV12-4 to TRBJ2-7; no reliable D call. The CDR3 extends over 12 amino acids. The V gene lost 3 bases and the J gene lost 2 bases, with 5 bases spanning the gap. The CDR3 loop is CASSLMPYEQYF. The CDR3 coding sequence is TGTGCCAGCAGTTTGATGCCCTACGAGCAGTACTTC.

At least ten counts were recorded for this clonotype. The V and J genes are TRBV11-2 and TRBJ2-5; TRBD2 matches at 11 bases. V lost 4 bases, J lost 3 bases, and 4 bases stayed unmatched. CDR3 length equals 15 residues. Germline V lookup: CDR1 SGHAT, CDR2 FQNNGV. CDR3: CASSYGTSGKETQYF. The CDR3 coding sequence is TGTGCCAGCAGCTACGGGACTAGCGGCAAAGAGACCCAGTACTTC.

This clonotype was observed at least ten times. The rearrangement links TRBV5-6 to TRBJ1-6; D is possibly TRBD1 (6 bases). Trimming cost V 4 bases and J 4 bases, with 15 bases left between them. CDR3 length equals 16 residues. CDR1 and CDR2 from the germline V gene are SGHDT and YYEEEE. The CDR3, as DNA: TGTGCCAGCAGCCCAGGGGTAGGCACTTATAATTCACCCCTCCACTTT. This gives the protein CASSPGVGTYNSPLHF.

This clonotype was found a few times. The chain couples TRBV24-1 to TRBJ2-2, with TRBD1 identical over 7 bases. Per the germline V gene, CDR1 is KGHDR and CDR2 is SFDVKD. The junction had 2 bases not matched to a gene; V was cut back by 3 bases and J by 8 bases. The length of the CDR3 is 13 residues. CDR3 protein: CATSDLGQGELFF. The CDR3 DNA reads TGTGCCACCAGTGATCTGGGACAGGGGGAGCTGTTTTTT.

This clonotype has ten or more counts. A clone one base away is much larger, so this may be a read error. The chain combines TRBV7-7 with TRBJ2-1; tentative D call: TRBD1 (6 bases). V lost 5 bases and J lost 8, with 13 bases in between. The CDR3 loop spans 13 amino acids. CDR1 SSHAT and CDR2 FNYEAQ come from the germline V gene (reference sequence). CDR3 sequence: CASSRTVYDEQFF. The DNA of the CDR3 is TGTGCCAGCAGCAGGACAGTGTACGATGAGCAGTTCTTC.

This chain connects TRBV5-5 to TRBJ1-1, with D unresolved. Germline V gives CDR1 SGHKS, CDR2 YYEKEE (reference sequence). V dropped 1 base and J dropped 6 bases, with 13 bases sitting between them. This CDR3 has 14 residues. Here the CDR3 DNA reads TGTGCCAGCAGCTTGATCGCTGAACGACCTGAAGCTTTCTTT. This encodes CASSLIAERPEAFF.

The chain employs TRBV25-1 and TRBJ2-3; a weak D match, TRBD2 (6 bases). V was pared by 5 bases and J by 11 bases, with 14 bases between. This CDR3 spans 12 amino acids. The germline V gene encodes CDR1 MGHDK and CDR2 SYGVNS. CDR3 DNA sequence: TGTGCCAGCAGTTTGACGGCGGGAATGCAGTATTTT. It yields the protein CASSLTAGMQYF.

The table lists this clonotype with a few counts. V and J are TRBV5-8 and TRBJ2-7, with TRBD1 matching over 7 bases. Germline V gives CDR1 SGHTS, CDR2 YDEGEE. The V gene end was trimmed by 1 base and the J gene end by 1 base; junction bases not matched to a gene: 5. The CDR3 runs to 15 residues. CDR3 in amino acids: CASSLWTGVSYEQYF. DNA of the CDR3: TGTGCCAGCAGCTTGTGGACAGGAGTTTCCTACGAGCAGTACTTC.

The chain recombines TRBV14 with TRBJ1-6; perhaps TRBD1 as D (5 bases). The CDR3 covers 16 residues. Germline CDR1 is SGHDN and CDR2 is FVKESK. Between the trimmed V and J ends, which lost 6 bases and 7 bases, there was a span of 19 bases. The CDR3 protein is CASRSHAGTDNSPLHF. Here the CDR3 DNA reads TGTGCCAGCAGGTCTCACGCCGGGACTGACAATTCACCCCTCCACTTT.

This clonotype was detected only once. The CDR3 DNA is TGCAGTGCTAGACGGACAGGGGGAAACACTGAAGCTTTCTTT. This sequence encodes CSARRTGGNTEAFF. V is TRBV20-1 and J is TRBJ1-1; 10 nucleotides line up with TRBD1. V trimming: 2 bases; J trimming: 2 bases; junction bases outside the gene matches: 2. Germline CDR1 is DFQATT and CDR2 is SNEGSKA (reference sequence). The CDR3 is 14 amino acids.

The chain is built from TRBV7-6 and TRBJ2-7; 7 bases map to TRBD2. CDR1 is SGHVS, CDR2 FNYEAQ, per germline. CDR3 length equals 16 residues. J gave up 0 bases and V 1 base, and 6 bases lay outside the gene matches. CDR3 region: CASSLGPGLNSYEQYF. Written as DNA, the CDR3 is TGTGCCAGCAGCTTAGGGCCGGGACTAAACTCCTACGAGCAGTACTTC.

The V and J genes are TRBV4-2 and TRBJ2-3, with 11 bases identical to TRBD2. The junction had 0 bases not matched to a gene; V was cut back by 4 bases and J by 0 bases. The CDR3 extends over 15 amino acids. Looked up from germline, CDR1 is LGHNA and CDR2 is YNFKEQ. For the CDR3, the DNA is TGTGCCAGCAGCCCTAGCGGGGGGAGCACAGATACGCAGTATTTT. Its protein product is CASSPSGGSTDTQYF.

Points on this clonotype: A much larger clone lies one base from this, so it may be a read error. This chain uses TRBV30 with TRBJ2-6; D is possibly TRBD2 (5 bases). In germline, CDR1 is GTSNPN, CDR2 SVGIG (reference sequence). Trimming shortened V by 3 bases and J by 1 base, and 10 bases separated the two germline ends. The CDR3 is made up of 15 amino acids. The CDR3 reads CAWRGRRSGANVLTF. The DNA for the CDR3 is TGTGCCTGGAGGGGTAGGAGGTCTGGGGCCAACGTCCTGACTTTC. The variable domain in full, completed from reference TRBV30 and TRBJ2-6, reads SQTIHQWPATLVQPVGSPLSLECTVEGTSNPNLYWYRQAAGRGLQLLFYSVGIGQISSEVPQNLSASRPQDRQFILSSKKLLLSDSGFYLCAWRGRRSGANVLTFGAGSRLTVL.

The chain joins TRBV28 to TRBJ1-3; 8 nucleotides agree with TRBD1. Germline V gives CDR1 MDHEN, CDR2 SYDVKM. The CDR3 contains 16 residues. Unmatched junction bases numbered 4, after V lost 1 base and J lost 2 bases. The CDR3, as DNA: TGTGCCAGCAGTTTATTCGCGGGACAGGCTGGAAACACCATATATTTT. It specifies CASSLFAGQAGNTIYF.

This chain connects TRBV7-2 to TRBJ1-5; D is perhaps TRBD1 (6 bases). V was pared by 5 bases and J by 4 bases, with 15 bases between. The V gene's germline CDR1 is SGHTA and CDR2 FQGNSA. The CDR3 has 15 residues. Written as DNA, the CDR3 is TGTGCCAGCAGCCTTGTTGACAGGCCTAATCAGCCCCAGCATTTT. Translation: CASSLVDRPNQPQHF. Based on the CDR3 plus reference TRBV7-2 and TRBJ1-5, the full variable domain is GAGVSQSPSNKVTEKGKDVELRCDPISGHTALYWYRQSLGQGLEFLIYFQGNSAPDKSGLPSDRFSAERTGGSVSTLTIQRTQQEDSAVYLCASSLVDRPNQPQHFGDGTRLSIL.

The V call is TRBV24-1, the J call TRBJ2-1; D may be TRBD1 or TRBD2 (5 bases each). Germline CDR1 KGHDR, CDR2 SFDVKD. The CDR3 has 17 residues. The V end was cut by 4 bases, the J end by 4 bases, with 19 bases between. The CDR3 DNA is TGTGCCACCAGTGACCCAACTAGGGGCTTCGGGTACAATGAGCAGTTCTTC. This translates into CATSDPTRGFGYNEQFF.

This clonotype was detected many times. CDR3 sequence reads: CASSHDREHGELFF. In DNA form, the CDR3 reads TGTGCCAGCAGCCATGACAGGGAGCACGGGGAGCTGTTTTTT. The chain carries TRBV5-6 and TRBJ2-2; TRBD1 agrees at 7 bases. The junction had 7 bases not matched to a gene; V was cut back by 4 bases and J by 7 bases. The CDR3 covers 14 residues. The germline V gene encodes CDR1 SGHDT and CDR2 YYEEEE.

This rearrangement joins TRBV10-3 to TRBJ2-3; D may match TRBD1 or TRBD2 (5 bases each). CDR1 ENHRY and CDR2 SYGVKD come from the germline V gene. The CDR3 runs to 11 residues. Trimming stripped 6 bases from V and 5 bases from J, with 6 bases between. CDR3 sequence: CAIRRGDTQYF. In DNA, the CDR3 is TGTGCCATCAGGAGGGGAGATACGCAGTATTTT.

A single count supports this clonotype. V is TRBV10-3 and J is TRBJ1-1; TRBD1 agrees at 9 bases. Germline CDR1 ENHRY, CDR2 SYGVKD. CDR3 length: 14 residues. Trimming cost V 10 bases and J 0 bases; bases outside gene matches: 6. CDR3: CASEGQGLNTEAFF. The CDR3 region has the DNA TGTGCCAGCGAGGGACAGGGCCTGAACACTGAAGCTTTCTTT.

The chain is built from TRBV7-2 and TRBJ2-7, with 7 bases that match TRBD1. Unmatched junction bases numbered 10, after V lost 2 bases and J lost 3 bases. The CDR3 contains 16 residues. From germline, CDR1 is SGHTA and CDR2 FQGNSA. This CDR3 reads CASSLRQGGEGYEQYF. The DNA for the CDR3 is TGTGCCAGCAGCTTAAGACAGGGTGGAGAGGGCTACGAGCAGTACTTC.